The 3 T cell receptor beta chains given below trace back to one sample, sequenced in a study of cytomegalovirus exposure and HLA in healthy donors. PCR involved 60 Vbeta and 13 Jbeta primers. TCRdb keeps only in-frame clones here, not all; method: immunoSEQ multiplex PCR. Of approximately 100,000 clones listed, around 77% are singletons. Sequences were obtained from PBMCs. Source of these receptors: a man aged 35 to 55 in good health and CMV-seropositive.

About this clone: Other DNA sequences in the same sample also yield this CDR3. The rearrangement links TRBV6-1 to TRBJ1-5, with D possibly being TRBD1 (6 bases). V lost 4 bases and J 2 bases, leaving 12 bases between the germline ends. This CDR3 contains 15 residues. Germline lookup yields CDR1 MNHNS and CDR2 SASEGT. Here the CDR3 reads CASSVGAGGNQPQHF. The DNA of the CDR3 is TGTGCCAGCAGTGTGGGGGCGGGCGGCAATCAGCCCCAGCATTTT.

The chain carries TRBV9 and TRBJ2-7, with D possibly matching TRBD1 (5 bases). CDR3 size: 15 residues. Trimming took 0 bases from V and 4 from J, leaving 14 bases between them. Germline V gives CDR1 SGDLS, CDR2 YYNGEE. The DNA for the CDR3 is TGTGCCAGCAGCGTAGAAGGACACCAACGGTACGAGCAGTACTTC. Translating gives CASSVEGHQRYEQYF.

The CDR3 DNA reads TGCGCCAGCAGCCAAGGCGGGACCGCCAATTCACCCCTCCACTTT. Translation: CASSQGGTANSPLHF. The V call is TRBV4-3, the J call TRBJ1-6, with D tentatively TRBD1 (5 bases). The CDR3 length is 15 residues. Germline CDR1 and CDR2: LGHNA and YSLEER. V was trimmed by 1 base and J by 7 bases, leaving 11 bases between them.